This T cell receptor (beta chain) was recovered during a study of T cell responses to AZD1222 COVID-19 vaccine. The V end lost 4 bases, the J end lost 0 bases, and 13 bases lay between the germline ends. CDR1 is SGHRS, CDR2 YFSETQ, per germline. The CDR3 runs to 16 residues. Only a few counts were recorded for this clone. The antigen remains unidentified. Some clones are missing from TCRdb's copy, which holds only in-frame ones; the method was immunoSEQ multiplex PCR. The sample carries roughly 130,000 clones, about 88% recorded once. Study-wide points: Seropositive status at baseline applied to only a handful of AZD1222 recipients. A mostly white British donor set with more females was recruited, and clonal diversity was possibly underestimated.

The clonotype originates from an adult in good health. This chain joins TRBV5-1 and TRBJ2-2; D is perhaps TRBD1 or TRBD2 (5 bases each). The source was peripheral blood, collected on day 0 of MenACWY control vaccination. CDR3 nucleotide sequence: TGCGCCAGCAGCCCCGGGACGGCAGCGAACACCGGGGAGCTGTTTTTT. Translation gives CASSPGTAANTGELFF.